One sample yielded the 21 T cell receptor beta chains listed below, sequenced in a study of blood T cell repertoires in COVID-19 (dated by TCRdb to between 2020 and 2021). Library construction relied on the immunoSEQ multiplex PCR assay. TCRdb's version of the immuneACCESS table is confined to in-frame rearrangements and falls short of the full clone set. An unresolved V gene accounts for under half of the shortfall where checked; the remainder is of unknown origin. This sample holds tens of thousands of clones; under 95% were observed only once. The biggest ten clones account for approximately 1.5% of the sample. The sequencing sample was made of peripheral blood. The receptors shown here come from a man aged 45-65 years with acute or convalescent COVID-19.

This sequence joins TRBV7-2 and TRBJ2-1; 9 bases line up with TRBD1. This CDR3 is 14 amino acids long. The V and J ends lost 4 bases and 5 bases, in that order; junction bases with no gene match: 3. Germline lookup yields CDR1 SGHTA and CDR2 FQGNSA. The chain's CDR3 is CASSYRDRDNEQFF. CDR3 in DNA: TGTGCCAGCAGCTACCGGGACAGGGACAATGAGCAGTTCTTC.

V gene TRBV5-4 combines with J gene TRBJ2-1, with TRBD2 identical over 7 bases. In germline, CDR1 is SGHNT, CDR2 YYREEE (reference sequence). Losses at the gene ends were 3 bases for V and 0 bases for J; bases not matched to a gene: 9. The CDR3 contains 17 residues. The CDR3 bases are TGTGCCAGCAGCTCCCCTCTAGGGAGGGGCTCCTACAATGAGCAGTTCTTC. Translating gives CASSSPLGRGSYNEQFF.

This clone was counted a single time. This sequence joins TRBV6-6 and TRBJ1-2; TRBD1 agrees at 12 bases. V gave up 6 bases and J gave up 2 bases; unmatched junction bases: 4. The CDR3 is 15 amino acids. Germline lookup yields CDR1 MNHNY and CDR2 SVGAGI (reference sequence). DNA for the CDR3: TGTGCCAGCAGACCGGGACAGGGGGCGAACTATGGCTACACCTTC. This gives the protein CASRPGQGANYGYTF.

This rearrangement joins TRBV5-4 to TRBJ1-2, with D uncertain. The CDR3 has 16 amino acids. With 4 bases removed from V and 7 bases from J, the gap between germline ends came to 23 bases. Looked up from germline, CDR1 is SGHNT and CDR2 is YYREEE (reference sequence). CDR3 in DNA: TGTGCCAGCAGCCCTGAACTCTCCGGAAAGTCGGGTGGCTACACCTTC. It encodes CASSPELSGKSGGYTF.

The chain uses TRBV7-8 and TRBJ2-1; 11 bases align to TRBD2. Germline V gene lookup returns CDR1 SGHVS and CDR2 FQNEAQ. Germline trimming cut 5 bases from V and 4 bases from J; bases unmatched to any gene: 28. CDR3 length: 23 amino acids. DNA for the CDR3: TGTGCCAGCAGCCCATCACTAGCGGGAGCCCTCAACTCACACGGCCGGGATTACAATGAGCAGTTCTTC. Its translation is CASSPSLAGALNSHGRDYNEQFF.

The V gene is TRBV28, the J gene TRBJ1-4; 9 nucleotides line up with TRBD1. The CDR3 totals 14 residues. From germline, CDR1 is MDHEN and CDR2 SYDVKM. V lost 6 bases, J lost 5 bases, and 4 bases stayed unmatched. This chain's CDR3 is CASRSGTGNEKLFF. The CDR3 DNA follows: TGTGCCAGCAGATCCGGGACAGGGAATGAAAAACTGTTTTTT.

For this clone: The junction departs from the called germline gene at one end, perhaps through a read error. The rearrangement joins TRBV7-9 to TRBJ2-1, with 7 positions matching TRBD2. The CDR3 extends over 12 amino acids. Germline V gene data show CDR1 as SEHNR and CDR2 as FQNEAQ (reference sequence). CDR3 sequence (DNA): TGTGCCAGCAGCTTAGGGTCTAGCGGCTATATCTTC. Translating gives CASSLGSSGYIF.

The J gene is TRBJ2-1, the V gene TRBV7-3; TRBD2 aligns across 8 bases. V was clipped by 4 bases and J by 7 bases; unmatched bases: 9. The V gene's germline CDR1 is SGHTA and CDR2 FQGTGA. The CDR3 length is 15 residues. CDR3 protein: CASSSGAGGWNEQFF. In DNA form, the CDR3 reads TGTGCCAGCAGCTCCGGGGCGGGAGGTTGGAATGAGCAGTTCTTC.

V is TRBV27 and J is TRBJ2-7; 12 bases are a match to TRBD1. Unmatched junction bases numbered 2, after V lost 7 bases and J lost 4 bases. The CDR3 extends over 13 amino acids. Germline V gene sequence: CDR1 MNHEY, CDR2 SMNVEV (reference sequence). The CDR3 protein is CASMGQGAYEQYF. CDR3 DNA sequence: TGTGCCAGCATGGGACAGGGGGCTTACGAGCAGTACTTC.

The chain links TRBV6-2 or TRBV6-3 to TRBJ2-1; 9 bases line up with TRBD1. The CDR3 length is 16 residues. V lost 6 bases and J lost 6; bases outside the gene matches: 12. Germline V lookup: CDR1 MNHEY, CDR2 SVGEGT. DNA of the CDR3: TGTGCCAGCAGCCCCCGATGGACAGGGGCGGGCAATGAGCAGTTCTTC. It translates to CASSPRWTGAGNEQFF.

The chain couples TRBV3-1 (or the pseudogene TRBV3-2) to TRBJ2-3; no definite D call. Germline CDR1 LGHDT, CDR2 YNNKEL (reference sequence). V lost 0 bases and J lost 7, with 8 bases in between. The CDR3 is made up of 13 amino acids. CDR3 protein: CASSQDHQNTQYF. The CDR3 DNA sequence: TGTGCCAGCAGCCAAGATCACCAGAATACGCAGTATTTT.

The chain carries TRBV25-1 and TRBJ1-2; D is undetermined. This CDR3 comprises 13 residues. Germline-derived CDR1 and CDR2 are MGHDK and SYGVNS. V shed 7 bases and J shed 4 bases, with 13 bases lying between them. The CDR3 protein is CASTRAGIYGYTF. DNA of the CDR3: TGTGCCAGCACCCGCGCGGGGATCTATGGCTACACCTTC.

The table lists this clone with a count of one. V usage is TRBV4-1 and J usage is TRBJ1-1; D is unclear. There are 15 residues in the CDR3. V was pared by 2 bases and J by 0 bases, with 10 bases between. Germline V lookup: CDR1 MGHRA, CDR2 YSYEKL. The CDR3 loop reads CASSQQRAMNTEAFF. As DNA, the CDR3 is TGCGCCAGCAGCCAACAGCGGGCCATGAACACTGAAGCTTTCTTT.

The chain employs TRBV28 and TRBJ1-4; TRBD1 is a possible D gene (5 bases). CDR3 length: 11 residues. CDR1 MDHEN and CDR2 SYDVKM come from the germline V gene. V lost 7 bases, J lost 8 bases, and 8 bases lay in between. The CDR3 sequence: CASTPGEKLFF. Here the CDR3 DNA reads TGTGCCAGCACCCCAGGGGAAAAACTGTTTTTT.

This chain connects TRBV3-1 (or the pseudogene TRBV3-2) to TRBJ2-2; D ambiguous. CDR1 and CDR2 (germline): LGHDT, YNNKEL (reference sequence). V was shortened by 3 bases and J by 5 bases, with 13 bases between the two germline ends. The CDR3 totals 15 residues. For the CDR3, the DNA is TGTGCCAGCAGCCATAGAACCACTGTTACCGGGGAGCTGTTTTTT. It specifies CASSHRTTVTGELFF.

The chain is built from TRBV5-1 and TRBJ2-1; 9 bases are a match to TRBD1. The CDR3 consists of 14 residues. V dropped 4 bases and J dropped 9; count of bases not matched to a gene: 8. Germline CDR1 is SGHRS and CDR2 is YFSETQ. The CDR3 nucleotides are TGCGCCAGCAGCGCCAACACAGGGGGCGGTGAGCAGTTCTTC. Translating it yields CASSANTGGGEQFF.

The V and J genes are TRBV9 and TRBJ1-6, with 9 positions matching TRBD1. This CDR3 spans 15 amino acids. From germline, CDR1 is SGDLS and CDR2 YYNGEE. Germline trimming cut 3 bases from V and 10 bases from J; bases unmatched to any gene: 8. CDR3 protein: CASSGRDRDTSPLHF. In DNA form, the CDR3 reads TGTGCCAGCAGCGGACGGGACAGGGATACCTCACCCCTCCACTTT.

The chain links TRBV6-5 to TRBJ1-6, with D unclear. V was shortened by 6 bases and J by 2 bases, with 8 bases between the two germline ends. Germline V CDR1 and CDR2: MNHEY, SVGAGI. The CDR3 totals 14 residues. In DNA form, the CDR3 reads TGTGCCAGCAGCCGGGAAACCTATAATTCACCCCTCCACTTT. Amino acids: CASSRETYNSPLHF.

This chain joins TRBV4-3 and TRBJ1-1; 10 positions agree with TRBD1. The CDR3 extends over 14 amino acids. Germline V gene data show CDR1 as LGHNA and CDR2 as YSLEER. Trimming took 3 bases from V and 11 from J; bases not matched to a gene: 9. CDR3 nucleotide sequence: TGCGCCAGCAGCCAGGGACAGGGGAGGGTTGGGGCTTTCTTT. This codes for CASSQGQGRVGAFF.

The rearrangement joins TRBV5-1 to TRBJ2-5; 9 nucleotides match TRBD1. The CDR3 has 15 amino acids. V lost 5 bases and J lost 1; bases outside the gene matches: 6. The V gene's germline CDR1 is SGHRS and CDR2 YFSETQ. CDR3 loop: CASRPPGQGQETQYF. CDR3 sequence (DNA): TGCGCCAGCAGGCCGCCGGGACAGGGCCAAGAGACCCAGTACTTC.

The rearrangement uses TRBV19 and TRBJ1-2, with D possibly matching TRBD1 (6 bases). This CDR3 is 13 amino acids long. With 3 bases removed from V and 7 bases from J, the gap between germline ends came to 12 bases. In germline, CDR1 is LNHDA, CDR2 SQIVND (reference sequence). The CDR3 sequence: CASSMVGRGGYTF. The CDR3 DNA sequence: TGTGCCAGTAGTATGGTGGGCAGGGGTGGCTACACCTTC.